Here is one T cell receptor (beta chain) with its context. This sample is drawn from a study of blood T cell repertoires in COVID-19. Original analysis: Estimates of nucleated cell counts were drawn from the amplification of reference gene primers. The repertoire was sequenced with immunoSEQ multiplex PCR; TCRdb's copy has only in-frame clones and lacks some. The DNA gave D and trimming, while V, J and clone size come from that table. Among about 280,000 clones listed, about 82% were seen once. V was shortened by 4 bases and J by 3 bases, with 12 bases between the two germline ends. The CDR3 totals 14 residues. CDR1 and CDR2 from the germline V gene are LGHDT and YNNKEL (reference sequence).

The genes are TRBV3-1 (or the pseudogene TRBV3-2) and TRBJ2-5; D uncertain. The TCR originated in a man aged 50-59 years with active or convalescent COVID-19. Sample: peripheral blood. CDR3 DNA sequence: TGTGCCAGCAGCCGCGACTTGCGTAAAGAGACCCAGTACTTC. Its translation is CASSRDLRKETQYF.